This T cell receptor beta chain originates from a study of T-cell reconstitution after alpha-beta-depleted transplantation in children (dated by TCRdb to about 2016). Regarding the complete study: The study quantitatively tracked T-cell immune reconstitution after TCRalphabeta/CD19-depleted allogeneic hematopoietic cell transplantation in children using TCR repertoire profiling.

CDR1 is given as DFQATT and CDR2 as SNEGSKA, both from the germline V gene (reference sequence). A distance of 10 bases separates the germline ends of V and J, which lose 3 bases and 7 bases respectively. Including the terminal cysteine and phenylalanine, the CDR3 comprises 12 residues. The CDR3 DNA has 36 bases and is translated from base 1. As concerns this clonotype: It has no known antigen specificity. A much larger clone is a single base away; this may be a read error.

To prepare the library, PCR was applied. Sequencing used an Illumina HiSeq 2500. TCR library preparation used molecular barcoding, with unique molecular identifiers applied to normalize quantification of the TCRbeta repertoire. The public reads were reanalyzed by TCRdb: fastp trimming at Q25, MiXCR alignment, in-frame beta chains only. Rows are combined by CDR3 protein, so each entry shows the most common genes and DNA. Present in this sample are hundreds of thousands of distinct CDR3 sequences, more than 9% of which were seen just once. Around 10% of the sample comes from the top ten. This TCR derives from a human donor who donated a stem cell graft to a child with SCID. Recombination connected TRBV20-1 to TRBJ2-1; TRBD2 is possibly the D segment (5 matching bases). The sequences come from PBMCs from the stem cell graft donor, collected from the stem cell graft. Here is the DNA: TGCAGTGCTAGTTTGGAGGTAAATGAGCAGTTCTTC. This gives the protein CSASLEVNEQFF.